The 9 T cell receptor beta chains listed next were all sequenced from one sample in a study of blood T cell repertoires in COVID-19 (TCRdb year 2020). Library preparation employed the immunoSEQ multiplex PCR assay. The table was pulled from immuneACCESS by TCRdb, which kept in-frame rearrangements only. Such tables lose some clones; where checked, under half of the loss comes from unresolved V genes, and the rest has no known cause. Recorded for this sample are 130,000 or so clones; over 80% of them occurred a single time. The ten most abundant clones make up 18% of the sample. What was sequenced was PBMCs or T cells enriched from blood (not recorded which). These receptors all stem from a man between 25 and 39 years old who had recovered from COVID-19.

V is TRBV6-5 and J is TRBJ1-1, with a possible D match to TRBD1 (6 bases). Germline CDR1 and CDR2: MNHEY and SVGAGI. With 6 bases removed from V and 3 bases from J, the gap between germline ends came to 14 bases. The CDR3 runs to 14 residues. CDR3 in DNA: TGTGCCAGCAGGAAGGGGGGGCTGGACACTGAAGCTTTCTTT. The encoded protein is CASRKGGLDTEAFF.

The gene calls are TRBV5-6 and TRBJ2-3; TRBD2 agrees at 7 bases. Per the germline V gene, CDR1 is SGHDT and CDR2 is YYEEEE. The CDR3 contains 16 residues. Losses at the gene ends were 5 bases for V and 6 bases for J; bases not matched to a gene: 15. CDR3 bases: TGTGCCAGCAGTTCCAAAGCTAGCGGCCAGGTGGATACGCAGTATTTT. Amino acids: CASSSKASGQVDTQYF.

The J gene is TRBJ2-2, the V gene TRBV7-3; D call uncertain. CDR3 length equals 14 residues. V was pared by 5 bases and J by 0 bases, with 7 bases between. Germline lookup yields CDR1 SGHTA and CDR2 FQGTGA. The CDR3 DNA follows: TGTGCCAGCAGCGAGACTGCGAACACCGGGGAGCTGTTTTTT. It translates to CASSETANTGELFF.

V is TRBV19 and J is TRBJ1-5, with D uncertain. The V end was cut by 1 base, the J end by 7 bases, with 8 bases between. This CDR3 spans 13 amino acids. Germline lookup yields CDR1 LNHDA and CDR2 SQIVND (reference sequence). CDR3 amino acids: CASSIGAGQPQHF. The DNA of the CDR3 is TGTGCCAGTAGTATAGGGGCAGGACAGCCCCAGCATTTT. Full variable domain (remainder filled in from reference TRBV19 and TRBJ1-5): DGGITQSPKYLFRKEGQNVTLSCEQNLNHDAMYWYRQDPGQGLRLIYYSQIVNDFQKGDIAEGYSVSREKKESFPLTVTSAQKNPTAFYLCASSIGAGQPQHFGDGTRLSIL.

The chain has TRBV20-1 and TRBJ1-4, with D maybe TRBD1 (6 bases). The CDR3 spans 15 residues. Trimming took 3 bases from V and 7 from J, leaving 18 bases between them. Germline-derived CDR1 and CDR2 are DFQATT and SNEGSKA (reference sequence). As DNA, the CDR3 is TGCAGTGCTAGTGGGTGGCAGGGGTTTCGTGAAAAACTGTTTTTT. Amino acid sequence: CSASGWQGFREKLFF.

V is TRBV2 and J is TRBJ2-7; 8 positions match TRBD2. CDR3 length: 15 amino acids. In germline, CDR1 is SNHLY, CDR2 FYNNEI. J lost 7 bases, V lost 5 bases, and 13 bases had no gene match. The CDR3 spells CASSPAGAGVEEQYF. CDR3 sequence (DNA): TGTGCCAGCAGTCCAGCCGGAGCGGGAGTGGAAGAGCAGTACTTC.

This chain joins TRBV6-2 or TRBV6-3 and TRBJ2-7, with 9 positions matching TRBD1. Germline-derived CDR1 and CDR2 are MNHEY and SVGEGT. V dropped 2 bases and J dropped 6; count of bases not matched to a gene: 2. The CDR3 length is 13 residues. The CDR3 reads CASSYTGGGEQYV. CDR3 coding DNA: TGTGCCAGCAGTTACACAGGGGGCGGCGAGCAGTACGTC.

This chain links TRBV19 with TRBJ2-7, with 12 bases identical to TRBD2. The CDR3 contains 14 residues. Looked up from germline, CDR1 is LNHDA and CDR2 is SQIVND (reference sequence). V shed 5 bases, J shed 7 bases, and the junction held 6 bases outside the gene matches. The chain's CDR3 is CASSPRLAGDEQYF. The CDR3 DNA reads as TGTGCCAGTAGTCCCCGACTAGCGGGAGATGAGCAGTACTTC.

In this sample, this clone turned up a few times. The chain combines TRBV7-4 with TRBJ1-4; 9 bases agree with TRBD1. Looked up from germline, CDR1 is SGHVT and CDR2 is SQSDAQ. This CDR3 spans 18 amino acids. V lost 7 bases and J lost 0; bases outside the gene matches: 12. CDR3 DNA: TGTGCCAGCAACTCTCAACGGGACAGGGCCTCAACTAATGAAAAACTGTTTTTT. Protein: CASNSQRDRASTNEKLFF.